This TCR beta chain was captured in a study of T cells in Graves' hyperthyroidism and ophthalmopathy (dated by TCRdb to the late 2010s). About the investigation overall: Peripheral blood samples were taken at initial diagnosis, before any treatment was given. TCR V-J signatures able to tell the groups apart were searched for in a discovery cohort of 90 to 100 patients, of whom 40 to 45 had Graves' ophthalmopathy and around 56 had stable Graves' hyperthyroidism. An independent validation cohort of around 19 hyperthyroidism patients and approximately 17 patients who later progressed to ophthalmopathy tested prospective prediction of ophthalmopathy. The approximately 90 discovery patients were divided at random into training and test sets in a 7:3 ratio. In addition, the study compared T-cell repertoires in thyroid tissue and in blood from six Graves' hyperthyroidism patients. Following sampling, methimazole starting at 30 mg daily was given to hyperthyroidism patients, and high-dose intravenous methylprednisolone was given to ophthalmopathy patients. The paper reports TCR Vbeta CDR3 sequencing of roughly 140 peripheral blood samples: some 41 ophthalmopathy, under 80 hyperthyroidism and approximately 17 progressor patients.

This clonotype was picked up many times. No antigen is known for it. Nothing much larger sits one base from this clone, and base qualities are not available. From cysteine to phenylalanine, the CDR3 is 13 amino acids long. Only the CDR3 portion is preserved as DNA: 39 bases, with reading frame beginning at the first base. Trimming at the junction amounts to 1 base on V and 8 bases on J, and the germline ends lie 9 bases apart. In the germline V gene, CDR1 corresponds to LGHNA and CDR2 to YNFKEQ. Paper-wide results and their limitations: A model built on a 13 V-J signature distinguished ophthalmopathy from stable hyperthyroidism, reaching 85% to 90% sensitivity and around 81% specificity in cross-validation and 80%/75% in testing. Most expanded thyroid clonotypes (frequency above 0.001) were also found in blood, which suggests that blood repertoires may mirror thyroid immune responses. No statistical method was used to fix the sample size in advance, and group allocation was not hidden from the investigators. In validation, the model predicted progression to ophthalmopathy with around 71% sensitivity and 72% to 75% specificity, a median of approximately 6.7 months before onset.

TCR beta CDR3 regions were amplified from RNA transcripts. For the first round of RT-PCR on the TCR CDR3, the HTBI primer set was used together with the Qiagen OneStep RT-PCR kit. Libraries were constructed in a second round of multiplex PCR, after which size selection and purification were carried out. The libraries were sequenced on an Illumina HiSeq2000 using paired-end 100 bp reads. Regarding the original processing steps: Raw data were processed with SOAPnuke, discarding reads with adapters, uncalled bases, mean Phred below 15, or no exact constant-primer or identifier match. COPE v1.2.5 was used to merge high-quality paired reads, and clonotypes were defined as unique nucleotide sequences. MiTCR v1.1 was used to align the clonotypes against IMGT TRBV, TRBD and TRBJ reference segments. Only V-J combinations with frequency above 0.0001, covering 99% to 99.2% of repertoires, were analysed. The TCS score was defined as the ratio of F50 (clonal expansion) to E x V (chaos), calculated using BLOSUM62-based TCRdist between CDR3 peptides within each V-J. Welch's t-statistics and random forest reduced roughly 500 V-J features to 13, which were used in a naive Bayes classifier (R e1071). Using fastp at Q25 and MiXCR, TCRdb reprocessed the public reads and kept productive beta chains. All rows with the same CDR3 protein become a single entry with the most common DNA and genes. The V and J calls follow TCRdb's processing rather than the paper's. The sample table contains a few hundred thousand distinct CDR3 sequences; only one count was recorded for around 21% of them. The biggest ten clones account for approximately 26% of the sample.

Graves' hyperthyroidism was defined as stable when no progression to ophthalmopathy occurred over 18 months of follow-up. Hyperthyroidism patients were aged 18 to 65 years and newly diagnosed, with disease duration of less than 2 months. Any patient with an uncontrolled infection, another autoimmune disease, pregnancy or lactation was excluded. Clinical symptoms, serum thyroxine and TRAb, thyroid ultrasound, and orbital computed tomography formed the basis for the diagnoses. PBMCs were separated from under 11 ml of fresh peripheral blood using Ficoll-Paque density gradient centrifugation. Trizol reagent was used to extract total RNA, and RNA quality was then checked on an Agilent 2100 Bioanalyzer.

This chain is built from TRBV4-2 and TRBJ1-3; there is no confident call for the D gene. The source of this sequence is a man between 18 and 35 years old with Graves' hyperthyroidism. The source material was blood. The nucleotide sequence reads TGTGCCAGCAGCCAAGTGTCTAAAGACACCATATATTTT. Protein translation: CASSQVSKDTIYF.